The 28 T cell receptor beta chains in this list originate from one sample, sequenced in a study of beta chain features in type 1 diabetes. Every isolated RNA sample was fully reverse transcribed, so sequencing captured expressed TCRB transcripts. This table comes from immunoSEQ multiplex PCR, and its TCRdb copy is limited to in-frame clones, with some not included. The sample has around 340,000 clones; approximately 8% are singletons. Sequenced sample: central memory CD4+ T cells from blood. These receptors came from a woman younger than 30 in good health.

The rearrangement uses TRBV6-6 and TRBJ2-1; 7 bases are a match to TRBD2. CDR3 size: 15 residues. Trimming at V came to 2 bases and at J to 7 bases, leaving 8 bases not matched to a gene. Per the germline V gene, CDR1 is MNHNY and CDR2 is SVGAGI (reference sequence). CDR3: CASSYGGAGRNEQFF. The CDR3 DNA reads as TGTGCCAGCAGTTACGGGGGAGCGGGACGAAATGAGCAGTTCTTC.

The sample holds a few counts of this clone. The V and J genes are TRBV6-6 and TRBJ1-2; D is possibly TRBD1 (5 bases). Germline CDR1 reads MNHNY; CDR2 reads SVGAGI (reference sequence). The CDR3 contains 15 residues. Trimming shortened V by 0 bases and J by 4 bases, and 12 bases separated the two germline ends. The CDR3 here is CASSYSPGSFYGYTF. The CDR3 DNA reads as TGTGCCAGCAGTTACTCCCCAGGGAGCTTCTATGGCTACACCTTC.

The chain has TRBV30 and TRBJ1-6; 7 bases agree with TRBD1. CDR3 length: 14 residues. CDR1 and CDR2 (germline): GTSNPN, SVGIG (reference sequence). V dropped 0 bases and J dropped 7; count of bases not matched to a gene: 3. For the CDR3, the DNA is TGTGCCTGGAGTGTATGGGACAGAAATTCACCCCTCCACTTT. It specifies CAWSVWDRNSPLHF.

Many counts were recorded for this clone. The genes are TRBV28 and TRBJ1-2; TRBD1 is a possible D gene (5 bases). The CDR3 contains 16 residues. CDR1 and CDR2 from the germline V gene are MDHEN and SYDVKM. Trimming shortened V by 7 bases and J by 3 bases, and 21 bases separated the two germline ends. The CDR3 nucleotides read TGTGCCAGCAATGCTCGGGGGACGCGGAAGGACTATGGCTACACCTTC. This encodes CASNARGTRKDYGYTF.

The sample holds a few counts of this clone. The chain recombines TRBV2 with TRBJ1-4; a possible D gene is TRBD1 (5 bases). V shed 8 bases and J shed 13 bases, with 20 bases lying between them. CDR1 and CDR2 from the germline V gene are SNHLY and FYNNEI. The CDR3 totals 13 residues. The CDR3 sequence: CASFAAQGGGLFF. The CDR3 DNA follows: TGTGCCAGCTTTGCCGCTCAGGGAGGAGGACTGTTTTTT.

This clone appeared many times. The J gene is TRBJ2-7, the V gene TRBV14, with a possible D match to TRBD2 (5 bases). CDR3 length: 15 residues. Germline CDR1 is SGHDN and CDR2 is FVKESK. Trimming took off 4 bases at V and 0 bases at J, with 13 bases between the two ends. The CDR3 bases are TGTGCCAGCAGCCCCCGGACTGGATACTCCTACGAGCAGTACTTC. Residues: CASSPRTGYSYEQYF.

This clone was detected ten times or more. This CDR3 reads CASSQDYGRPSGNTIYF. CDR3 nucleotides: TGTGCCAGCAGCCAAGATTACGGTAGGCCTTCTGGAAACACCATATATTTT. V and J are TRBV4-2 and TRBJ1-3, with D unresolved. Germline CDR1 and CDR2: LGHNA and YNFKEQ. The CDR3 contains 17 residues. V lost 0 bases and J lost 1, with 13 bases in between.

The chain joins TRBV2 to TRBJ2-1; TRBD2 agrees at 8 bases. The ends lost 6 bases at V and 5 bases at J; junction bases unmatched: 6. The length of the CDR3 is 14 residues. The germline CDR1 and CDR2 sequences are SNHLY and FYNNEI. CDR3: CASRPGLVNNEQFF. As DNA, the CDR3 is TGTGCCAGCAGACCGGGACTAGTGAACAATGAGCAGTTCTTC.

This clone was counted between two and nine times. The chain uses TRBV4-3 and TRBJ1-4; D gene unclear. The CDR3 covers 20 residues. The germline CDR1 and CDR2 sequences are LGHNA and YSLEER. V lost 0 bases to trimming and J lost 4 bases, with 24 bases between them. The CDR3 DNA follows: TGCGCCAGCAGCCAAGATCTTGCAGGATCCTTCAACCGGCTTAATGAAAAACTGTTTTTT. Translation gives CASSQDLAGSFNRLNEKLFF.

This clone came up a few times. The chain joins TRBV9 to TRBJ1-3; D is unresolved. There are 20 residues in the CDR3. The V and J ends lost 4 bases and 0 bases respectively, with 26 bases between them. The V gene's germline CDR1 is SGDLS and CDR2 YYNGEE. This CDR3 reads CASSLTYSGGLGISGNTIYF. In DNA, the CDR3 is TGTGCCAGCAGCCTTACGTATAGTGGTGGATTGGGAATCTCTGGAAACACCATATATTTT.

This clone showed up just a few times. This chain connects TRBV28 to TRBJ2-1; 10 bases agree with TRBD2. V was pared by 6 bases and J by 7 bases, with 12 bases of the junction left unmatched. In germline, CDR1 is MDHEN, CDR2 SYDVKM. The CDR3 has 16 amino acids. CDR3 loop: CASSEAGLAFLNEQFF. CDR3 sequence (DNA): TGTGCCAGCAGCGAAGCGGGACTAGCGTTTTTGAATGAGCAGTTCTTC.

This chain uses TRBV5-6 with TRBJ1-2; D is unclear. Trimming cost V 5 bases and J 3 bases, with 11 bases left between them. Germline values: CDR1 SGHDT, CDR2 YYEEEE. The CDR3 consists of 13 residues. DNA for the CDR3: TGTGCCAGCAGTTTAGACACGGACTATGGCTACACCTTC. This encodes CASSLDTDYGYTF.

This clone was observed a handful of times. V gene TRBV4-3 combines with J gene TRBJ1-4; D not certain. The germline V gene has CDR1 LGHNA and CDR2 YSLEER. V gave up 0 bases and J gave up 8 bases, with 13 bases separating them. The CDR3 totals 15 residues. CDR3 amino acids: CASSQDRGRREKLFF. The DNA for the CDR3 is TGCGCCAGCAGCCAAGATCGTGGGCGGAGGGAAAAACTGTTTTTT.

The chain carries TRBV14 and TRBJ2-1; D remains ambiguous. This CDR3 has 13 amino acids. Trimming left V 4 bases short and J 4 bases short, with 8 bases between. CDR1 is SGHDN, CDR2 FVKESK, per germline. CDR3 bases: TGTGCCAGCAGCCGAAGGGTTTACAATGAGCAGTTCTTC. Its translation: CASSRRVYNEQFF.

V gene TRBV14 combines with J gene TRBJ2-1; 9 bases align to TRBD2. Unmatched junction bases numbered 8, after V lost 3 bases and J lost 8 bases. The CDR3 contains 15 residues. The germline gives CDR1 SGHDN, CDR2 FVKESK. CDR3 amino acids: CASSHDGRGGDEQFF. The CDR3 nucleotides are TGTGCCAGCAGCCACGATGGGCGGGGGGGTGATGAGCAGTTCTTC. Based on the CDR3 plus reference TRBV14 and TRBJ2-1, the full variable domain is EAGVTQFPSHSVIEKGQTVTLRCDPISGHDNLYWYRRVMGKEIKFLLHFVKESKQDESGMPNNRFLAERTGGTYSTLKVQPAELEDSGVYFCASSHDGRGGDEQFFGPGTRLTVL.

CDR3 sequence reads: CSVSQGQETQYF. CDR3 in DNA: TGCAGCGTCTCTCAGGGCCAAGAGACCCAGTACTTC. V gene TRBV29-1 combines with J gene TRBJ2-5, with D possibly TRBD1 on 5 matching bases. The CDR3 runs 12 residues. Germline V gene lookup returns CDR1 SQVTM and CDR2 ANQGSEA. Trimming removed 6 bases from V and 1 base from J, with 9 bases in between.

The gene calls are TRBV11-2 and TRBJ1-1; D is uncertain. Trimming pared 3 bases from V and 1 base from J, leaving 6 bases between. The CDR3 runs 13 residues. Per the germline V gene, CDR1 is SGHAT and CDR2 is FQNNGV. CDR3 sequence (DNA): TGTGCCAGCAGCTTGGTCGCGAACACTGAAGCTTTCTTT. Translation: CASSLVANTEAFF.

The chain uses TRBV7-2 and TRBJ2-7, with 8 bases aligning to TRBD2. Germline loops: CDR1 SGHTA, CDR2 FQGNSA. This CDR3 has 15 residues. Trimming took 1 base from V and 7 from J; bases not matched to a gene: 9. The CDR3 protein is CASSLVHGGTREQYF. DNA for the CDR3: TGTGCCAGCAGCTTAGTTCACGGGGGGACTAGGGAGCAGTACTTC.

To note about this clone: One junction end does not reproduce the germline sequence, and a read error may be involved. Additional DNA sequences in this sample encode the identical CDR3. The chain combines TRBV7-7 with TRBJ2-5; D not certain. Per germline, CDR1 SSHAT and CDR2 FNYEAQ (reference sequence). The CDR3 has 13 residues. The CDR3 coding sequence is TGTGCTAGCAGCCGACAAGAGCAAGAGACCCAGTACTTC. Its translation: CASSRQEQETQYF.

This clone was observed a few times. CDR3 amino acids: CASFIGRQETQYF. The CDR3 DNA follows: TGTGCCAGCTTCATTGGGCGGCAAGAGACCCAGTACTTC. V is TRBV18 and J is TRBJ2-5; D gene unclear. The CDR3 has 13 residues. Germline V lookup: CDR1 KGHSH, CDR2 LQKENI. Trimming left V 7 bases short and J 2 bases short, with 11 bases between. The full variable domain, in which reference TRBV18 and TRBJ2-5 provide the parts outside the CDR3, is NAGVMQNPRHLVRRRGQEARLRCSPMKGHSHVYWYRQLPEEGLKFMVYLQKENIIDESGMPKERFSAEFPKEGPSILRIQQVVRGDSAAYFCASFIGRQETQYFGPGTRLLVL.

With regard to this clone: It may be a read error: a sequence one base away is much more abundant. The rearrangement joins TRBV7-2 to TRBJ1-1; no reliable D call. The V gene lost 7 bases and the J gene lost 0 bases, with 3 bases spanning the gap. This CDR3 comprises 11 residues. The germline V gene encodes CDR1 SGHTA and CDR2 FQGNSA. The CDR3 DNA reads TGTGCCAGCAAGATGAACACTGAAGCTTTCTTT. The encoded protein is CASKMNTEAFF.

This clone is labeled as medium-sized (0.01 to 0.1%). The rearrangement links TRBV4-2 to TRBJ2-2; D call uncertain. This CDR3 is 15 amino acids long. Trimming removed 2 bases from V and 3 bases from J, with 10 bases in between. Per the germline V gene, CDR1 is LGHNA and CDR2 is YNFKEQ. CDR3 in amino acids: CASSQSHGDTGELFF. The CDR3 region has the DNA TGTGCCAGCAGCCAATCCCACGGCGACACCGGGGAGCTGTTTTTT.

This clone has only a few counts. The chain carries TRBV5-1 and TRBJ1-2; D might be TRBD1 (6 bases). Deletions cut 0 bases from V and 1 base from J, with 13 bases between. Germline lookup yields CDR1 SGHRS and CDR2 YFSETQ. The CDR3 is 16 amino acids. CDR3 coding DNA: TGCGCCAGCAGCTTGGGACAGGCAGTTCGTAACTATGGCTACACCTTC. This sequence encodes CASSLGQAVRNYGYTF. The variable domain in full, with the rest retrieved from reference TRBV5-1 and TRBJ1-2, is KAGVTQTPRYLIKTRGQQVTLSCSPISGHRSVSWYQQTPGQGLQFLFEYFSETQRNKGNFPGRFSGRQFSNSRSEMNVSTLELGDSALYLCASSLGQAVRNYGYTFGSGTRLTVV.

This chain connects TRBV27 to TRBJ2-7; maybe TRBD1 (6 bases). V lost 4 bases and J lost 6, with 19 bases in between. The germline gives CDR1 MNHEY, CDR2 SMNVEV (reference sequence). This CDR3 comprises 15 residues. The CDR3 DNA sequence: TGTGCCAGCAGTTACCAAGCAAGGACAGACTCCGAGCAGTACTTC. Translation gives CASSYQARTDSEQYF.

V gene TRBV10-2 combines with J gene TRBJ2-6; the D gene could be TRBD1 or TRBD2 (5 bases each). Trimming took off 6 bases at V and 0 bases at J, with 12 bases between the two ends. The V gene's germline CDR1 is WSHSY and CDR2 SAAADI. CDR3 length equals 16 residues. DNA of the CDR3: TGCGCCAGCAGCGGGACCGATGCCTCTGGGGCCAACGTCCTGACTTTC. Its protein is CASSGTDASGANVLTF.

The V call is TRBV6-6, the J call TRBJ1-5; D uncertain. Trimming removed 8 bases at V and 0 bases at J, with 8 bases between. Germline V gene lookup returns CDR1 MNHNY and CDR2 SVGAGI (reference sequence). This CDR3 region has 13 residues. CDR3 DNA sequence: TGTGCCAGCCTACAGTCTAGCAATCAGCCCCAGCATTTT. This codes for CASLQSSNQPQHF.

This clone was recorded once. V and J are TRBV7-3 and TRBJ2-7, with D perhaps being TRBD1 or TRBD2 (5 bases each). V dropped 5 bases and J dropped 3 bases, with 11 bases sitting between them. The length of the CDR3 is 13 residues. The germline V gene encodes CDR1 SGHTA and CDR2 FQGTGA. The CDR3 sequence: CASSEGHLYEQYF. The CDR3 bases are TGTGCCAGCAGCGAGGGGCACCTCTACGAGCAGTACTTC.

The table lists this clone with a few counts. The gene calls are TRBV6-6 and TRBJ1-5, with 10 bases fitting TRBD1. The germline gives CDR1 MNHNY, CDR2 SVGAGI (reference sequence). V lost 6 bases and J lost 3; bases outside the gene matches: 5. The CDR3 covers 15 residues. CDR3 bases: TGTGCCAGCAGCCGGGGACAGGGGTTCAATCAGCCCCAGCATTTT. Amino acids: CASSRGQGFNQPQHF.